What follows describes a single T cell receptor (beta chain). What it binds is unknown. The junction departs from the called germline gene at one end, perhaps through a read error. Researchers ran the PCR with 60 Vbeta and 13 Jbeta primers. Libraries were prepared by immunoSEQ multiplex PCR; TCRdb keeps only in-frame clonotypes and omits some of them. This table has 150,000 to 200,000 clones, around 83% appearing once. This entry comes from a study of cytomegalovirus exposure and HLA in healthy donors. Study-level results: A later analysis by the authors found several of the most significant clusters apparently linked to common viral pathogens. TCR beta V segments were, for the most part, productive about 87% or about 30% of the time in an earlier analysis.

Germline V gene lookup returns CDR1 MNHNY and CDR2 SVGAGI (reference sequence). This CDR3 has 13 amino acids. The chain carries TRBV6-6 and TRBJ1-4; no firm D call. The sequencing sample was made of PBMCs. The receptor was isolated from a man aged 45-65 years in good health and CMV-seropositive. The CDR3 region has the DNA TGTGCCAGCAGTTACTCGGGCCGCCCCAATATGTATTTT. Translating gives CASSYSGRPNMYF.